Listed below are T cell receptor beta chains from one sample, sequenced in a study of T-cell reconstitution after alpha-beta-depleted transplantation in children. TCRdb redid the calling of the PCR reads with MiXCR, one entry per CDR3 protein. The repertoire holds some 300,000 distinct CDR3 sequences, with under 13% as singletons. The sample here was PBMCs from the stem cell graft donor, taken from the stem cell graft. The source of these receptors is a human donor who donated a stem cell graft to a child with acute lymphoblastic leukemia. CDR3s include the opening cysteine and the closing phenylalanine or tryptophan. Fields, in order: CDR3 protein, CDR3 DNA, J gene, D gene, clone size, V gene. A D gene is named only where the DNA matches it firmly. Some rows have no size entry. The others give once, few or many, or a class for an expanded clone.

cdr3_aa: CASSIDSSVPKNIQYF
cdr3_nt: TGTGCCAGTAGTATAGACTCCAGCGTCCCCAAAAACATTCAGTACTTC
j_call: TRBJ2-4
d_call: NA
clone_size: NA
v_call: TRBV19

cdr3_aa: CCARDRAPRLGNEQFF
cdr3_nt: TGCTGTGCTAGAGATCGGGCCCCGAGACTAGGCAATGAGCAGTTCTTC
j_call: TRBJ2-1
d_call: NA
clone_size: NA
v_call: TRBV20-1

cdr3_aa: CASSKGQGMDEQYF
cdr3_nt: TGCGCCAGCAGCAAGGGACAGGGGATGGACGAGCAGTACTTC
j_call: TRBJ2-7
d_call: TRBD1
clone_size: NA
v_call: TRBV5-1

cdr3_aa: CATSRGLGQTAGYTF
cdr3_nt: TGTGCCACCAGCAGAGGGCTGGGCCAAACGGCTGGCTACACCTTC
j_call: TRBJ1-2
d_call: NA
clone_size: few
v_call: TRBV15

cdr3_aa: CASSFPTLQGGPYEQYF
cdr3_nt: TGCGCCAGCAGCTTCCCGACCTTACAGGGGGGACCCTACGAGCAGTACTTC
j_call: TRBJ2-7
d_call: TRBD1
clone_size: NA
v_call: TRBV5-1

cdr3_aa: CASSPSGGIGVEQYF
cdr3_nt: TGTGCCAGCAGCCCCTCTGGGGGGATCGGGGTCGAGCAGTACTTC
j_call: TRBJ2-7
d_call: NA
clone_size: few
v_call: TRBV7-9

cdr3_aa: CASSYSKSFGITRENRVHEQYF
cdr3_nt: TGTGCCAGCAGTTACTCGAAGTCTTTTGGGATAACTCGCGAAAATCGGGTCCACGAGCAGTACTTC
j_call: TRBJ2-7
d_call: NA
clone_size: many
v_call: TRBV6-2/TRBV6-3

cdr3_aa: CSAREGQGKGYYSPLHF
cdr3_nt: TGCAGTGCTAGAGAAGGACAGGGCAAGGGGTACTATTCACCCCTCCACTTT
j_call: TRBJ1-6
d_call: TRBD1
clone_size: few
v_call: TRBV20-1

cdr3_aa: CSASPTRSSYNEQFF
cdr3_nt: TGCAGTGCTTCACCGACTAGGAGCTCCTACAATGAGCAGTTCTTC
j_call: TRBJ2-1
d_call: NA
clone_size: NA
v_call: TRBV20-1

cdr3_aa: CATSLTGPHQPQHF
cdr3_nt: TGTGCCACCAGTTTGACAGGTCCGCATCAGCCCCAGCATTTT
j_call: TRBJ1-5
d_call: NA
clone_size: NA
v_call: TRBV15

cdr3_aa: CASSLGGGRVNEQFF
cdr3_nt: TGCGCCAGCAGCTTGGGCGGCGGGAGGGTAAATGAGCAGTTCTTC
j_call: TRBJ2-1
d_call: TRBD2
clone_size: many
v_call: TRBV5-1

cdr3_aa: CASSTSGRSNGELFF
cdr3_nt: TGTGCCAGCTCGACTAGCGGGAGGTCCAACGGGGAGCTGTTTTTT
j_call: TRBJ2-2
d_call: TRBD2
clone_size: NA
v_call: TRBV12-3/TRBV12-4

cdr3_aa: CASRDPLAGGPVTGDLFF
cdr3_nt: TGTGCCAGCAGGGATCCTTTAGCGGGAGGGCCGGTCACCGGGGACCTGTTTTTT
j_call: TRBJ2-2
d_call: TRBD2
clone_size: NA
v_call: TRBV4-2

cdr3_aa: CASSLVGRDTDTQYF
cdr3_nt: TGTGCCAGCAGCTTAGTCGGGCGAGACACAGATACGCAGTATTTT
j_call: TRBJ2-3
d_call: NA
clone_size: NA
v_call: TRBV7-2

cdr3_aa: CSARTTRLGTDTQYF
cdr3_nt: TGCAGTGCCCGCACGACTAGGTTGGGCACAGATACGCAGTATTTT
j_call: TRBJ2-3
d_call: NA
clone_size: few
v_call: TRBV20-1

cdr3_aa: CASSQTSGNTGELFF
cdr3_nt: TGTGCCAGCAGCCAAACTAGCGGGAACACCGGGGAGCTGTTTTTT
j_call: TRBJ2-2
d_call: TRBD2
clone_size: NA
v_call: TRBV3-1

cdr3_aa: CASSPPPGRGWVQYF
cdr3_nt: TGTGCCAGCTCACCACCGCCGGGACGGGGGTGGGTACAGTACTTC
j_call: TRBJ2-7
d_call: NA
clone_size: NA
v_call: TRBV18

cdr3_aa: CASSLALGVSEAFF
cdr3_nt: TGTGCCAGCAGCTTAGCGTTGGGAGTCAGTGAAGCTTTCTTT
j_call: TRBJ1-1
d_call: NA
clone_size: NA
v_call: TRBV7-9

cdr3_aa: CASSLGRGTNNEQFF
cdr3_nt: TGTGCCAGCAGCCTCGGGCGAGGGACCAACAATGAGCAGTTCTTC
j_call: TRBJ2-1
d_call: NA
clone_size: few
v_call: TRBV7-2

cdr3_aa: CASSYGTSGDEQFF
cdr3_nt: TGTGCCAGTTCCTATGGGACTAGCGGGGATGAGCAGTTCTTC
j_call: TRBJ2-1
d_call: TRBD2
clone_size: many
v_call: TRBV12-3/TRBV12-4

cdr3_aa: CASRRSPNEQFF
cdr3_nt: TGCGCCAGCAGAAGATCCCCCAATGAGCAGTTCTTC
j_call: TRBJ2-1
d_call: NA
clone_size: NA
v_call: TRBV5-1

cdr3_aa: CSARLVGTDTQYF
cdr3_nt: TGCAGTGCTAGATTGGTGGGCACAGATACGCAGTATTTT
j_call: TRBJ2-3
d_call: NA
clone_size: many
v_call: TRBV20-1

cdr3_aa: CASSPRPRETQYF
cdr3_nt: TGCGCCAGCAGCCCCCGGCCCAGGGAGACCCAGTACTTC
j_call: TRBJ2-5
d_call: NA
clone_size: once
v_call: TRBV5-1

cdr3_aa: CATSRTLAGEGLREDTQYF
cdr3_nt: TGTGCCACCAGCAGGACCCTAGCGGGAGAGGGGTTACGAGAAGATACGCAGTATTTT
j_call: TRBJ2-3
d_call: TRBD2
clone_size: few
v_call: TRBV15

cdr3_aa: CASSVGGRRETQYF
cdr3_nt: TGTGCCAGCAGTGTGGGGGGCCGGCGAGAGACCCAGTACTTC
j_call: TRBJ2-5
d_call: NA
clone_size: few
v_call: TRBV2

cdr3_aa: CASSWGHNSPLHF
cdr3_nt: TGTGCCAGCAGCTGGGGCCATAATTCACCCCTCCACTTT
j_call: TRBJ1-6
d_call: NA
clone_size: NA
v_call: TRBV7-6

cdr3_aa: CASRTEADEQYF
cdr3_nt: TGTGCCAGCAGGACGGAGGCGGACGAGCAGTACTTC
j_call: TRBJ2-7
d_call: NA
clone_size: few
v_call: TRBV12-3/TRBV12-4

cdr3_aa: CASTTSGRAEQFF
cdr3_nt: TGTGCCAGCACGACTAGCGGGAGGGCGGAGCAGTTCTTC
j_call: TRBJ2-1
d_call: TRBD2
clone_size: NA
v_call: TRBV2

cdr3_aa: CASGSYGRGESDTQYF
cdr3_nt: TGTGCCAGCGGGAGTTACGGGAGAGGGGAAAGCGATACGCAGTATTTT
j_call: TRBJ2-3
d_call: NA
clone_size: few
v_call: TRBV12-3/TRBV12-4

cdr3_aa: CASSLGPRGWTENTEAFF
cdr3_nt: TGCGCCAGCAGCTTGGGCCCAAGGGGGTGGACGGAGAACACTGAAGCTTTCTTT
j_call: TRBJ1-1
d_call: NA
clone_size: few
v_call: TRBV5-1

cdr3_aa: CASSWGTSGRAQINEQFF
cdr3_nt: TGCGCCAGCAGCTGGGGGACTAGCGGGAGGGCCCAGATCAATGAGCAGTTCTTC
j_call: TRBJ2-1
d_call: TRBD2
clone_size: NA
v_call: TRBV5-1

cdr3_aa: CASSLARDRLRVSPLHF
cdr3_nt: TGTGCCAGCAGCTTAGCAAGGGACAGGCTGAGGGTTTCACCCCTCCACTTT
j_call: TRBJ1-6
d_call: TRBD1
clone_size: NA
v_call: TRBV7-8

cdr3_aa: CASSQAGLQNREQFF
cdr3_nt: TGTGCCAGCAGCCAAGCTGGTCTCCAGAATCGTGAGCAGTTCTTC
j_call: TRBJ2-1
d_call: NA
clone_size: NA
v_call: TRBV3-1

cdr3_aa: CASSDRLHGNNEQFF
cdr3_nt: TGTGCCAGCAGTGACCGACTACACGGCAACAATGAGCAGTTCTTC
j_call: TRBJ2-1
d_call: NA
clone_size: NA
v_call: TRBV6-4

cdr3_aa: CASSLDTVSGNTIYF
cdr3_nt: TGCGCCAGCAGCTTGGATACAGTCTCTGGAAACACCATATATTTT
j_call: TRBJ1-3
d_call: NA
clone_size: NA
v_call: TRBV5-1

cdr3_aa: CASSQPLGGASYNSPLHF
cdr3_nt: TGTGCCAGCAGCCAACCCCTAGGGGGGGCGTCCTATAATTCACCCCTCCACTTT
j_call: TRBJ1-6
d_call: NA
clone_size: many
v_call: TRBV4-2

cdr3_aa: CASSQVGTSGSNEQFF
cdr3_nt: TGCGCCAGCAGCCAAGTCGGGACTAGCGGGAGCAATGAGCAGTTCTTC
j_call: TRBJ2-1
d_call: TRBD2
clone_size: few
v_call: TRBV4-1

cdr3_aa: CASRGVASTDTQYF
cdr3_nt: TGTGCCAGCAGAGGAGTGGCCAGCACAGATACGCAGTATTTT
j_call: TRBJ2-3
d_call: NA
clone_size: few
v_call: TRBV2